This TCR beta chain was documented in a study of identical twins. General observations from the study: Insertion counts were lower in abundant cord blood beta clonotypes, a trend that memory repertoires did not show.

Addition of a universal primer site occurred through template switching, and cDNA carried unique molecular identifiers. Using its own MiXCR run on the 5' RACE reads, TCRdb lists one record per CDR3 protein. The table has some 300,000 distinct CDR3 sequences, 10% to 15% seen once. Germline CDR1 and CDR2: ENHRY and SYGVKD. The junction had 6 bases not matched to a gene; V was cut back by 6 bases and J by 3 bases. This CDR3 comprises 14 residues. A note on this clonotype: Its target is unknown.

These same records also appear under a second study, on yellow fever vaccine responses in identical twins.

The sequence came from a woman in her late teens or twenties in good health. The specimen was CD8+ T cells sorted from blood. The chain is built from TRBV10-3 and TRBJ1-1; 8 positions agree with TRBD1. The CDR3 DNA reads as TGTGCCATCAGCGAGGACAGGGCGGACACTGAAGCTTTCTTT. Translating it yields CAISEDRADTEAFF.